Below are 29 T cell receptor beta chains sequenced from a single sample in a study of OX40 agonist ivuxolimab in advanced cancers. Sequencing was performed with immunoSEQ multiplex PCR; in TCRdb, only in-frame clones are kept and a portion is missing. The sample holds approximately 60,000 clones, approximately 90% seen once. This sample comprised CD4+ or CD8+ T cells sorted from blood, obtained in a trial of the OX40 agonist ivuxolimab. These receptors came from an adult with an advanced solid tumor such as melanoma, head and neck, liver or kidney cancer.

J is TRBJ2-5 and V is TRBV7-9, with a weak D call TRBD1 (6 bases). The CDR3 spans 15 residues. The germline V gene encodes CDR1 SEHNR and CDR2 FQNEAQ (reference sequence). Trimming took 5 bases from V and 5 from J, leaving 18 bases between them. The CDR3 DNA reads TGTGCCAGCAGCCATCGACAGGCGACGCGGGAGACCCAGTACTTC. Translating it yields CASSHRQATRETQYF.

The chain uses TRBV27 and TRBJ2-1, with 13 bases fitting TRBD2. From germline, CDR1 is MNHEY and CDR2 SMNVEV (reference sequence). V was clipped by 4 bases and J by 6 bases; unmatched bases: 6. CDR3 length equals 16 residues. CDR3 sequence (DNA): TGTGCCAGCAGTTCCGAAGGGACTAGCGGGACCAATGAGCAGTTCTTC. Encoded protein: CASSSEGTSGTNEQFF.

Within the sample, this clone is medium-sized. The chain is built from TRBV7-9 and TRBJ2-7, with TRBD1 as a possible D gene (6 bases). V was trimmed by 5 bases and J by 3 bases, leaving 14 bases between them. The CDR3 sequence is 14 residues long. Per germline, CDR1 SEHNR and CDR2 FQNEAQ (reference sequence). For the CDR3, the DNA is TGTGCCAGCAGCGGCACAGGGTGGGACTACGAGCAGTACTTC. Protein: CASSGTGWDYEQYF.

The chain joins TRBV27 to TRBJ2-6; perhaps TRBD2 as D (6 bases). The CDR3 loop spans 15 amino acids. The germline V gene has CDR1 MNHEY and CDR2 SMNVEV (reference sequence). V lost 3 bases, J lost 0 bases, and 6 bases lay in between. This CDR3 reads CASSLGGSGANVLTF. The CDR3 DNA reads as TGTGCCAGCAGTTTGGGGGGCTCTGGGGCCAACGTCCTGACTTTC.

The J gene is TRBJ1-3, the V gene TRBV13, with 7 bases lining up with TRBD1. CDR3 size: 14 residues. Germline CDR1 reads PRHDT; CDR2 reads FYEKMQ (reference sequence). With 5 bases clipped from V and 1 base from J, the junction kept 2 bases outside the gene matches. This CDR3 is CASSPGGSGNTIYF. Here the CDR3 DNA reads TGTGCCAGCAGCCCAGGGGGTTCTGGAAACACCATATATTTT.

The V and J genes are TRBV27 and TRBJ2-2; D ambiguous. From germline, CDR1 is MNHEY and CDR2 SMNVEV (reference sequence). This CDR3 is built from 13 residues. V gave up 3 bases and J gave up 1 base, with 3 bases separating them. DNA of the CDR3: TGTGCCAGCAGTTTTGAGAACACCGGGGAGCTGTTTTTT. The encoded protein is CASSFENTGELFF.

The chain has TRBV6-1 and TRBJ2-7, with 9 bases fitting TRBD2. Per germline, CDR1 MNHNS and CDR2 SASEGT. The CDR3 runs to 16 residues. Trimming cost V 6 bases and J 5 bases; bases outside gene matches: 14. This chain's CDR3 is CASRETTSGQVHEQYF. DNA of the CDR3: TGTGCCAGCAGAGAAACGACTAGCGGCCAGGTTCACGAGCAGTACTTC.

A few counts support this clone. This chain connects TRBV6-1 to TRBJ2-3, with a tentative D call TRBD1 (5 bases). The CDR3 totals 12 residues. Trimming shortened V by 4 bases and J by 4 bases, and 6 bases separated the two germline ends. Germline lookup yields CDR1 MNHNS and CDR2 SASEGT. Here the CDR3 reads CASSAGSDTQYF. The CDR3, as DNA: TGTGCCAGCAGTGCAGGGTCAGATACGCAGTATTTT.

This chain joins TRBV7-9 and TRBJ2-7; no clear D gene. This CDR3 region has 12 residues. V lost 7 bases and J lost 5, with 12 bases in between. Germline assignment: CDR1 SEHNR and CDR2 FQNEAQ (reference sequence). CDR3 DNA sequence: TGTGCCAGCACCCAGATGGGGAACGAGCAGTACTTC. The encoded protein is CASTQMGNEQYF.

The rearrangement joins TRBV27 to TRBJ2-1, with 9 bases matching TRBD2. Germline-derived CDR1 and CDR2 are MNHEY and SMNVEV (reference sequence). The V and J ends lost 0 bases and 2 bases, in that order; junction bases with no gene match: 5. The length of the CDR3 is 17 residues. The CDR3 sequence is CASSLSPGGRAYNEQFF. The CDR3 region has the DNA TGTGCCAGCAGTTTATCCCCGGGCGGGAGGGCCTACAATGAGCAGTTCTTC.

The chain links TRBV11-2 to TRBJ2-7; 11 nucleotides line up with TRBD1. There are 15 residues in the CDR3. The germline gives CDR1 SGHAT, CDR2 FQNNGV. J gave up 0 bases and V 4 bases, and 2 bases lay outside the gene matches. The CDR3 region is CASSWTGGFSYEQYF. The CDR3 DNA sequence: TGTGCCAGCAGCTGGACAGGGGGCTTCTCCTACGAGCAGTACTTC.

This CDR3 is CASSLEMGGGYEQYF. CDR3 DNA: TGTGCCAGCAGCTTAGAGATGGGAGGCGGCTACGAGCAGTACTTC. The rearrangement links TRBV7-8 to TRBJ2-7; the D gene is possibly TRBD2 (6 bases). The germline V gene encodes CDR1 SGHVS and CDR2 FQNEAQ. Trimming removed 1 base from V and 3 bases from J, with 13 bases in between. The CDR3 is 15 residues long.

The V and J genes are TRBV7-9 and TRBJ1-2; no reliable D call. Germline V gene sequence: CDR1 SEHNR, CDR2 FQNEAQ (reference sequence). This CDR3 spans 12 amino acids. The ends were cut back, 1 base at V and 8 bases at J, with 8 bases in the middle. Written as DNA, the CDR3 is TGTGCCAGCAGCTTAGGGGCCCCCGGCTACACCTTC. It translates to CASSLGAPGYTF.

The chain is built from TRBV7-9 and TRBJ1-3; tentative D call: TRBD1 (6 bases). The V gene's germline CDR1 is SEHNR and CDR2 FQNEAQ (reference sequence). V lost 9 bases and J 2 bases, leaving 20 bases between the germline ends. This CDR3 has 16 residues. The CDR3 sequence: CASIGGRVGPGNTIYF. For the CDR3, the DNA is TGTGCCAGTATTGGGGGGCGGGTCGGCCCTGGAAACACCATATATTTT.

The genes are TRBV7-9 and TRBJ2-7; D possibly matches TRBD1 or TRBD2 (6 bases each). The germline V gene has CDR1 SEHNR and CDR2 FQNEAQ (reference sequence). V lost 4 bases, J lost 5 bases, and 15 bases lay in between. The CDR3 contains 14 residues. The CDR3 nucleotides are TGTGCCAGCAGCTCCCTTGACAGGAGGGACGAGCAGTACTTC. Translation gives CASSSLDRRDEQYF.

The chain employs TRBV4-1 and TRBJ1-1; D remains unclear. Germline V gene data show CDR1 as MGHRA and CDR2 as YSYEKL. CDR3 size: 14 residues. The V and J ends lost 0 bases and 4 bases respectively, with 9 bases between them. The DNA for the CDR3 is TGCGCCAGCAGCCAAGAAGGACGGGGCACTGAAGCTTTCTTT. Its translation: CASSQEGRGTEAFF.

The rearrangement uses TRBV19 and TRBJ2-5; possibly TRBD2 for D (6 bases). CDR1 and CDR2 from the germline V gene are LNHDA and SQIVND (reference sequence). The germline V and J ends were trimmed by 1 base and 2 bases, with 11 bases remaining between them. The length of the CDR3 is 15 residues. This chain's CDR3 is CASSIVDGGQETQYF. The CDR3 nucleotides are TGTGCCAGTAGTATAGTCGACGGAGGGCAAGAGACCCAGTACTTC.

The sample holds one count of this clone. V is TRBV9 and J is TRBJ2-1, with D perhaps matching TRBD1 or TRBD2 (5 bases each). CDR1 and CDR2 (germline): SGDLS, YYNGEE. This CDR3 is built from 16 residues. V was cut by 0 bases and J by 1 base, with 11 bases left in between. The DNA for the CDR3 is TGTGCCAGCAGCGTAGCCGGGACGGAGTCCTACAATGAGCAGTTCTTC. Residues: CASSVAGTESYNEQFF.

The chain couples TRBV29-1 to TRBJ2-1; 10 nucleotides match TRBD2. Germline V lookup: CDR1 SQVTM, CDR2 ANQGSEA. V was clipped by 1 base and J by 2 bases; unmatched bases: 5. The CDR3 spans 16 residues. CDR3 amino acids: CSVEAGLATTYNEQFF. The CDR3 coding sequence is TGCAGCGTTGAAGCGGGACTAGCGACTACCTACAATGAGCAGTTCTTC.

This clone was detected only a few times. This rearrangement joins TRBV6-5 to TRBJ1-2; no definite D call. The CDR3 covers 16 residues. Trimming stripped 0 bases from V and 2 bases from J, with 13 bases between. Germline CDR1 is MNHEY and CDR2 is SVGAGI. CDR3 DNA: TGTGCCAGCAGTTACTCTCTTTACAACCTAAACTATGGCTACACCTTC. This translates into CASSYSLYNLNYGYTF.

The V and J genes are TRBV5-1 and TRBJ2-7; a weak D match, TRBD1 (7 bases). Germline-derived CDR1 and CDR2 are SGHRS and YFSETQ. V dropped 5 bases and J dropped 4 bases, with 13 bases sitting between them. CDR3 length: 13 amino acids. The CDR3 bases are TGCGCCAGCAGACCGACAGGGAGGTACGAGCAGTACTTC. It specifies CASRPTGRYEQYF.

The chain is built from TRBV5-6 and TRBJ2-1; 8 positions agree with TRBD2. The CDR3 sequence is 14 residues long. With 0 bases clipped from V and 5 bases from J, the junction kept 1 base outside the gene matches. From germline, CDR1 is SGHDT and CDR2 YYEEEE. CDR3 residues: CASSLVLADNEQFF. The CDR3 DNA reads as TGTGCCAGCAGCTTGGTACTAGCGGACAATGAGCAGTTCTTC.

V usage is TRBV27 and J usage is TRBJ2-1, with 8 bases aligning to TRBD1. The germline gives CDR1 MNHEY, CDR2 SMNVEV (reference sequence). This CDR3 is 14 amino acids long. With 8 bases clipped from V and 6 bases from J, the junction kept 9 bases outside the gene matches. The DNA for the CDR3 is TGTGCCAGCCACCCCGGGACAGGCGGCAATGAGCAGTTCTTC. As protein: CASHPGTGGNEQFF.

The chain recombines TRBV5-4 with TRBJ1-4, with 7 positions matching TRBD1. The CDR3 is 13 residues long. Germline lookup yields CDR1 SGHNT and CDR2 YYREEE (reference sequence). The junction had 6 bases not matched to a gene; V was cut back by 5 bases and J by 8 bases. The CDR3 DNA is TGTGCCAGCAGACCCGGGACAGAGGAAAAACTGTTTTTT. It translates to CASRPGTEEKLFF. The variable domain in full, with the rest retrieved from reference TRBV5-4 and TRBJ1-4, is ETGVTQSPTHLIKTRGQQVTLRCSSQSGHNTVSWYQQALGQGPQFIFQYYREEENGRGNFPPRFSGLQFPNYSSELNVNALELDDSALYLCASRPGTEEKLFFGSGTQLSVL.

CDR3 residues: CASSIRDSPTYEQYF. In DNA, the CDR3 is TGTGCCAGTAGTATCCGGGACAGTCCTACCTACGAGCAGTACTTC. The chain recombines TRBV19 with TRBJ2-7; 7 bases line up with TRBD1. The germline gives CDR1 LNHDA, CDR2 SQIVND (reference sequence). Trimming cost V 3 bases and J 2 bases; bases outside gene matches: 7. The CDR3 totals 15 residues.

This clone was seen only once. The junction departs from the called germline gene at one end, perhaps through a read error. This chain links TRBV7-9 with TRBJ2-5; perhaps D is TRBD1 or TRBD2 (6 bases each). The germline CDR1 and CDR2 sequences are SEHNR and FQNEAQ (reference sequence). This CDR3 has 14 residues. The DNA of the CDR3 is TGTGCCAGCAGCCTAGCGACAGGCCGAGAGACCCAGTACTTC. It codes for CASSLATGRETQYF.

This chain uses TRBV2 with TRBJ2-7, with TRBD2 matching 10 bases. Germline trimming cut 5 bases from V and 2 bases from J; bases unmatched to any gene: 12. The length of the CDR3 is 17 residues. Germline V gene data show CDR1 as SNHLY and CDR2 as FYNNEI. The CDR3 DNA follows: TGTGCCAGCAGTTCCCTAGCGGGAGAAGTTCCCCCCTACGAGCAGTACTTC. Its translation: CASSSLAGEVPPYEQYF.

The J gene is TRBJ2-7, the V gene TRBV27; 9 bases match TRBD1. Per the germline V gene, CDR1 is MNHEY and CDR2 is SMNVEV (reference sequence). The V segment lost 8 bases and the J segment 6 bases; nucleotides outside the gene matches: 8. The CDR3 runs to 13 residues. CDR3: CASASGTGLEQYF. DNA for the CDR3: TGTGCCAGCGCGTCCGGGACAGGGCTCGAGCAGTACTTC.

The chain's CDR3 is CASSPPIALQSYEQYF. CDR3 coding DNA: TGTGCCAGCAGTCCCCCAATAGCCTTACAGTCCTACGAGCAGTACTTC. The genes are TRBV28 and TRBJ2-7; no definite D call. This CDR3 spans 16 amino acids. Trimming shortened V by 5 bases and J by 1 base, and 18 bases separated the two germline ends. Germline V gives CDR1 MDHEN, CDR2 SYDVKM.